This T cell receptor beta chain was sequenced in a study of shared clonotypes between healthy human individuals. Across the study: Donor composition was two women and a few men, aged 18 to 49. Study-level findings and limits: A handful of donors had 5% to 6% of their naive CD4 clonotypes in common. Across subsets, estimated richness was generally greater for naive than for memory populations. With few donors, the genetic and exposure-history diversity represented was limited.

Concerning this clone itself: Its antigen remains unknown. The same CDR3 also results from other DNA sequences found in this sample.

Sequenced by immunoSEQ multiplex PCR; TCRdb stores in-frame clones only, minus some. Of 1.5 million to 2.5 million clones listed, just under 95% are singletons. As defined, naive CD8 cells were CD45RO-negative and positively selected for CCR7, with terminally differentiated effector memory CD45RA+ cells excluded. This CDR3 is built from 14 residues. CDR1 and CDR2 from the germline V gene are MNHEY and SMNVEV (reference sequence). Trimming took off 2 bases at V and 2 bases at J, with 10 bases between the two ends. This rearrangement joins TRBV27 to TRBJ2-7, with D perhaps TRBD2 (6 bases). This sequence was found in a man aged 18 to 29 in good health. Sample: naive CD8+ T cells sorted from blood. CDR3 nucleotides: TGTGCCAGCAGTTTAGGCGGGGAACCCTACGAGCAGTACTTC. Translating gives CASSLGGEPYEQYF.